This T cell receptor (beta chain) was observed in a study of T cells in Graves' hyperthyroidism and ophthalmopathy. V was pared by 3 bases and J by 3 bases, with 6 bases of the junction left unmatched. The CDR3 loop spans 15 amino acids. RNA transcripts gave rise to amplified TCR beta CDR3 regions. First-round RT-PCR with HTBI primers amplified the TCR CDR3 region. TCRdb recomputed calls from the multiplex PCR reads with MiXCR, one row per CDR3 protein. The sample holds around 480,000 distinct CDR3 sequences, approximately 14% seen once. This clonotype was counted at least ten times. Sequenced input: blood. This TCR derives from a woman aged 18-30 years with Graves' hyperthyroidism. The rearrangement links TRBV12-3 or TRBV12-4 to TRBJ2-7, with 9 nucleotides matching TRBD2. CDR3 bases: TGTGCCAGCAGTTTTCGGGTTAGCGGGAGCTACGAGCAGTACTTC. Encoded protein: CASSFRVSGSYEQYF.